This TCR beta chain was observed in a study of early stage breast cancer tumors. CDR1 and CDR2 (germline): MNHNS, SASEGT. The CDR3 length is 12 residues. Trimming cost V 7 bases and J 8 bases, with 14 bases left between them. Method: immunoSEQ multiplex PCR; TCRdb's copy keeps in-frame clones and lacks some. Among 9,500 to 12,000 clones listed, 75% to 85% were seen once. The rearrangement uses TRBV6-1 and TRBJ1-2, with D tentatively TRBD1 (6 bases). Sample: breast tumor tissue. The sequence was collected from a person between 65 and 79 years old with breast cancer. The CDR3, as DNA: TGTGCCAGCACTGGAGACAGGCGCGGCTACACCTTC. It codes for CASTGDRRGYTF.